The clone carrying this T cell receptor beta chain occurred many times. With duration under 3 months, ophthalmopathy was active: Clinical Activity Score at least 3, NOSPECS at least 4. Every diagnosis used clinical symptoms, serum thyroxine and TRAb, thyroid ultrasound and orbital computed tomography. Germline V gene lookup returns CDR1 SGHTA and CDR2 FQGNSA. Trimming removed 6 bases from V and 0 bases from J, with 6 bases in between. This CDR3 contains 14 residues. The data were taken from a study of T cells in Graves' hyperthyroidism and ophthalmopathy. Study information: Specimen type is peripheral blood, collected at initial diagnosis prior to any treatment.

Researchers took RNA transcripts and amplified the TCR beta CDR3 regions from them. HTBI primers drove first-round RT-PCR of the TCR CDR3. TCRdb analysed the multiplex PCR reads with MiXCR anew, one entry per CDR3 protein. The sample includes about 600,000 distinct CDR3 sequences, approximately 15% of them seen just once. The chain recombines TRBV7-2 with TRBJ2-6; D remains unclear. The source is a woman in her forties with Graves' ophthalmopathy. Sequences were obtained from blood. The CDR3 is CASSYTSGANVLTF. As DNA, the CDR3 is TGTGCCAGCAGTTACACCTCTGGGGCCAACGTCCTGACTTTC.